This is a list of T cell receptor beta chains from one sample in a study of CD8 T cells in ankylosing spondylitis. TCRdb reprocessed the 5' RACE reads with MiXCR, giving one entry per CDR3 protein. Among a few hundred thousand distinct CDR3 sequences listed, 9.5% to 15% were seen once. Sequencing was carried out using blood, either unsorted or a sorted T cell fraction (not recorded which). The receptor set was obtained from a male donor with ankylosing spondylitis. Each CDR3 is given with its conserved first and last residue. Each record gives: J gene, D gene, clone size, V gene, CDR3 protein, CDR3 DNA. A D gene is named only where the DNA matches it firmly. Part of the rows lack a size; the others show once, few, many or a class for expanded clones.

TRBJ2-7,TRBD2,few,TRBV20-1,CSARDFGPGGSQGEQYF,TGCAGTGCTAGAGATTTTGGCCCGGGCGGGAGTCAAGGCGAGCAGTACTTC
TRBJ2-1,.,.,TRBV11-2,CASSLDSRGFDEQFF,TGTGCCAGCAGCTTAGATAGTCGGGGGTTCGATGAGCAGTTCTTC
TRBJ2-2,.,.,TRBV21-1,CASSKDPRGNTGELFF,TGTGCCAGCAGCAAAGACCCGCGGGGGAACACCGGGGAGCTGTTTTTT
TRBJ2-2,TRBD2,few,TRBV7-9,CASPGGAGVGTGELFF,TGTGCCAGCCCCGGAGGAGCGGGAGTAGGAACCGGGGAGCTGTTTTTT
TRBJ1-3,.,few,TRBV9,CASSVGWADSGNTIYF,TGTGCCAGCAGCGTAGGTTGGGCGGACTCTGGAAACACCATATATTTT
TRBJ2-1,.,few,TRBV18,CASSPPMAGVFNEQFF,TGTGCCAGCTCACCACCGATGGCAGGGGTTTTCAATGAGCAGTTCTTC
TRBJ2-2,.,.,TRBV20-1,CSARGSLRFSGTGELFF,TGCAGTGCTAGGGGAAGTTTAAGGTTTAGTGGCACCGGGGAGCTGTTTTTT
TRBJ1-6,TRBD1,few,TRBV18,CASSPRGSGQGDNSPLHF,TGTGCCAGCTCACCACGGGGGTCCGGACAGGGAGATAATTCACCCCTCCACTTT
TRBJ2-1,.,.,TRBV27,CASSLSGFYEQFF,TGTGCCAGCAGTTTATCGGGTTTTTATGAGCAGTTCTTC
TRBJ2-1,TRBD2,.,TRBV27,CASRWEGFSEQFF,TGTGCCAGCAGGTGGGAGGGCTTTAGTGAGCAGTTCTTC
TRBJ2-3,TRBD2,few,TRBV12-3/TRBV12-4,CASSFGSGRGDTQYF,TGTGCCAGCAGTTTCGGAAGCGGGAGAGGAGATACGCAGTATTTT
TRBJ1-5,TRBD1,few,TRBV29-1,CSVRQGQDQPQHF,TGCAGCGTTCGACAGGGACAGGATCAGCCCCAGCATTTT
TRBJ2-7,.,many,TRBV18,CASSPPSSSYEQYF,TGTGCCAGCTCACCACCGTCCAGCTCCTACGAGCAGTACTTC
TRBJ2-1,.,many,TRBV10-3,CAISRDNEQFF,TGTGCCATCTCCCGGGACAATGAGCAGTTCTTC
TRBJ1-6,.,.,TRBV2,CASSDGGAYNSPLHF,TGTGCCAGCAGTGACGGCGGCGCTTATAATTCACCCCTCCACTTT
TRBJ1-1,.,.,TRBV6-1,CASSEGPDTEAFF,TGTGCCAGCAGTGAAGGACCAGACACTGAAGCTTTCTTT
TRBJ1-4,TRBD1,few,TRBV28,CASSSEDTGGEKLFF,TGTGCCAGCAGTTCTGAAGACACAGGGGGTGAAAAACTGTTTTTT
TRBJ1-6,.,many,TRBV20-1,CSARKLGIGHNSPLHF,TGCAGTGCTAGAAAACTCGGCATTGGTCATAATTCACCCCTCCACTTT
TRBJ1-1,TRBD1,many,TRBV3-1,CASSSGQGTTEAFF,TGTGCCAGCAGCTCGGGACAGGGGACCACTGAAGCTTTCTTT
TRBJ1-5,TRBD1,.,TRBV15,CATSRGGQGSSPQHF,TGTGCCACCAGCAGAGGTGGACAGGGGTCTTCGCCCCAGCATTTT
TRBJ2-1,TRBD2,few,TRBV7-2,CASSFSGRSPSNEQFF,TGTGCCAGCAGCTTCAGCGGGAGATCCCCAAGCAATGAGCAGTTCTTC
TRBJ1-6,.,.,TRBV27,CASSLSWTVSPLHF,TGTGCCAGCAGTTTATCATGGACAGTTAGTCCCCTCCACTTT
TRBJ2-1,.,few,TRBV20-1,CSASPASPAYNEQFF,TGCAGTGCTAGCCCGGCTAGCCCGGCCTACAATGAGCAGTTCTTC
TRBJ2-3,.,many,TRBV11-3,CASSIGRTSTDTQYF,TGTGCCAGCAGCATCGGCCGAACTAGCACAGATACGCAGTATTTT
TRBJ1-5,.,few,TRBV20-1,CSASRYSNQPQHF,TGCAGTGCTAGCAGGTATAGCAATCAGCCCCAGCATTTT
TRBJ2-5,TRBD1,many,TRBV5-5,CASSNRGQRETQYF,TGTGCCAGCAGCAACAGGGGTCAGAGAGAGACCCAGTACTTC
TRBJ2-1,TRBD2,.,TRBV20-1,CSARRTLAGHEQFF,TGCAGTGCTAGAAGAACGCTAGCGGGACATGAGCAGTTCTTC
TRBJ2-1,TRBD1,few,TRBV5-1,CASSGRGTGSYNEQFF,TGCGCCAGCAGCGGCCGGGGGACAGGCTCCTACAATGAGCAGTTCTTC
TRBJ1-2,.,.,TRBV24-1,CATSDGPWGYTF,TGTGCCACCAGTGATGGCCCCTGGGGCTACACCTTC
TRBJ2-1,TRBD2,many,TRBV29-1,CSAWTSGIGNEQFF,TGCAGCGCCTGGACTAGCGGGATAGGTAATGAGCAGTTCTTC
TRBJ2-4,.,.,TRBV20-1,CSARANTKNIQYF,TGCAGTGCTAGAGCCAATACCAAAAACATTCAGTACTTC
TRBJ2-7,TRBD2,few,TRBV10-2,CASTRDYTYEQYF,TGCGCCAGCACTCGGGACTACACCTACGAGCAGTACTTC
TRBJ1-1,.,few,TRBV27,CASSLGPGHHDLNTEAFF,TGTGCCAGCAGTTTAGGGCCCGGGCACCACGATTTGAACACTGAAGCTTTCTTT
TRBJ1-5,.,few,TRBV20-1,CSASQGSNQPQHF,TGCAGTGCTTCTCAGGGAAGCAATCAGCCCCAGCATTTT
TRBJ2-1,.,.,TRBV7-2,CASSFGADLSEQFF,TGTGCCAGCAGCTTCGGGGCGGACCTCAGTGAGCAGTTCTTC
TRBJ2-2,TRBD2,.,TRBV28,CASSPRGGPSTGELFF,TGTGCCAGCAGTCCCCGGGGGGGCCCCAGCACCGGGGAGCTGTTTTTT
TRBJ2-3,TRBD2,many,TRBV7-8,CASSSSLAGGEYTQYF,TGTGCCAGCAGCTCCTCCTTAGCGGGAGGTGAATATACGCAGTATTTT
TRBJ2-3,TRBD1,few,TRBV28,CASSWAGGRTDTQYF,TGTGCCAGCAGTTGGGCAGGGGGCCGCACAGATACGCAGTATTTT
TRBJ2-5,TRBD1,many,TRBV29-1,CSVDGQGVETQYF,TGCAGCGTTGACGGACAGGGTGTGGAGACCCAGTACTTC
TRBJ1-5,.,few,TRBV12-3/TRBV12-4,CASSLGWTQPQHF,TGTGCCAGCAGTTTGGGGTGGACCCAGCCCCAGCATTTT
TRBJ1-2,.,few,TRBV20-1,CSALGESLHYGYTF,TGCAGTGCCCTGGGGGAGTCTCTTCACTATGGCTACACCTTC
TRBJ2-3,.,many,TRBV5-1,CASSLDLPTDTQYF,TGCGCCAGCAGCCTGGACTTACCCACAGATACGCAGTATTTT
TRBJ1-1,.,few,TRBV5-1,CASSARDGNTEAFF,TGCGCCAGCAGCGCGCGGGACGGGAACACTGAAGCTTTCTTT
TRBJ1-3,.,few,TRBV25-1,CASSPRPGNTIYF,TGTGCCAGCAGCCCCAGACCCGGAAACACCATATATTTT
TRBJ2-5,TRBD2,.,TRBV5-1,CASSPRTSGRAGETQYF,TGCGCCAGCAGCCCACGGACTAGCGGGAGGGCCGGAGAGACCCAGTACTTC
TRBJ2-2,.,few,TRBV12-3/TRBV12-4,CASRRLSADTGELFF,TGTGCCAGCAGACGCCTCTCAGCGGACACCGGGGAGCTGTTTTTT
TRBJ2-3,.,few,TRBV20-1,CSAAGADTQYF,TGCAGTGCTGCTGGTGCAGATACGCAGTATTTT
TRBJ2-2,.,few,TRBV11-3,CASSLNPSNTGELFF,TGTGCCAGCAGCTTAAACCCATCGAACACCGGGGAGCTGTTTTTT
TRBJ2-1,TRBD2,.,TRBV5-1,CASSLTGGINNEQFF,TGCGCCAGCAGCTTAACGGGAGGAATAAACAATGAGCAGTTCTTC
TRBJ1-6,TRBD1,few,TRBV20-1,CSARVGGPGNSPLHF,TGCAGTGCTAGAGTAGGGGGCCCTGGCAATTCACCCCTCCACTTT
TRBJ1-2,TRBD1,many,TRBV5-1,CASSLTGQGVVNYGYTF,TGCGCCAGCAGCTTGACCGGACAGGGGGTCGTTAACTATGGCTACACCTTC
TRBJ2-7,.,.,TRBV7-2,CASSLRAASPYEQYF,TGTGCCAGCAGCTTGCGAGCGGCCTCTCCCTACGAGCAGTACTTC
TRBJ1-2,.,few,TRBV21-1,CASCKGVGDYGYTF,TGTGCCAGCTGCAAGGGGGTAGGGGACTATGGCTACACCTTC
TRBJ1-4,TRBD1,.,TRBV15,CATSRSALQGTNEKLFF,TGTGCCACCAGCAGATCGGCCCTACAGGGGACTAATGAAAAACTGTTTTTT
TRBJ1-5,.,many,TRBV6-5,CASSWAVGQPQHF,TGTGCCAGCAGTTGGGCGGTAGGCCAGCCCCAGCATTTT